The 24 T cell receptor beta chains presented below share a single source sample, sequenced in a study of blood T cell repertoires in COVID-19. The data were produced by immunoSEQ multiplex PCR, yet TCRdb's version contains in-frame clones alone and is incomplete. The sample lists about 350,000 clones; approximately 89% were seen once. The sequenced material came from peripheral blood. The receptors stem from a woman aged 55 to 70 with COVID-19, enrolled during active disease.

The chain employs TRBV5-1 and TRBJ2-1; a possible D gene is TRBD2 (6 bases). Germline V CDR1 and CDR2: SGHRS, YFSETQ. The CDR3 has 16 residues. Trimming left V 4 bases short and J 9 bases short, with 23 bases between. CDR3 sequence (DNA): TGCGCCAGCAGCGCGGGGACCGCCTCGGGGGTGGGTGAGCAGTTCTTC. Its translation is CASSAGTASGVGEQFF.

As regards this clone: The junction differs from germline at one of its ends, possibly a read error. The V gene is TRBV6-5, the J gene TRBJ1-5; 7 bases are shared with TRBD1. The CDR3 contains 12 residues. Germline V gene data show CDR1 as MNHEY and CDR2 as SVGAGI. The CDR3 coding sequence is TGTGCCAGCAGGAGACCGGGGACAGTCCAGGATTTT. As protein: CASRRPGTVQDF.

The chain couples TRBV7-9 to TRBJ2-3; TRBD2 matches 16 bases. The CDR3 loop spans 17 amino acids. Germline V gene lookup returns CDR1 SEHNR and CDR2 FQNEAQ (reference sequence). V was clipped by 5 bases and J by 2 bases; unmatched bases: 4. CDR3 coding DNA: TGTGCCAGCAGCCCTGGGACTAGCGGGGGGGACACAGATACGCAGTATTTT. It translates to CASSPGTSGGDTDTQYF.

The chain has TRBV2 and TRBJ1-5, with a tentative D call TRBD1 (5 bases). The CDR3 contains 12 residues. Germline V gene sequence: CDR1 SNHLY, CDR2 FYNNEI. V dropped 0 bases and J dropped 14 bases, with 11 bases sitting between them. This chain's CDR3 is CASSEARTGEHF. CDR3 nucleotides: TGTGCCAGCAGTGAAGCGCGCACGGGGGAGCATTTT.

The rearrangement uses TRBV28 and TRBJ2-7; 9 bases are a match to TRBD1. This CDR3 is built from 13 residues. Germline values: CDR1 MDHEN, CDR2 SYDVKM. V gave up 7 bases and J gave up 4 bases; unmatched junction bases: 5. CDR3 amino acids: CASTQGASYEQYF. DNA of the CDR3: TGTGCCAGCACACAGGGGGCGTCGTACGAGCAGTACTTC.

This chain links TRBV7-8 with TRBJ1-3; 7 nucleotides match TRBD1. Germline V gives CDR1 SGHVS, CDR2 FQNEAQ. J gave up 4 bases and V 4 bases, and 10 bases lay outside the gene matches. The CDR3 is 16 residues long. The chain's CDR3 is CASSSGTVTRGNTIYF. The CDR3 bases are TGTGCCAGCAGCTCCGGGACAGTGACTCGCGGAAACACCATATATTTT. The whole variable domain, filled in from reference TRBV7-8 and TRBJ1-3, reads GAGVSQSPRYKVAKRGQDVALRCDPISGHVSLFWYQQALGQGPEFLTYFQNEAQLDKSGLPSDRFFAERPEGSVSTLKIQRTQQEDSAVYLCASSSGTVTRGNTIYFGEGSWLTVV.

This rearrangement joins TRBV5-1 to TRBJ1-1; 8 nucleotides agree with TRBD1. V trimming: 2 bases; J trimming: 4 bases; junction bases outside the gene matches: 4. CDR1 SGHRS and CDR2 YFSETQ come from the germline V gene. The CDR3 loop spans 14 amino acids. The CDR3 DNA is TGCGCCAGCAGCTTTGGTGACAGGGGCACTGAAGCTTTCTTT. Translating gives CASSFGDRGTEAFF.

The rearrangement links TRBV12-3 or TRBV12-4 to TRBJ2-2; D ambiguous. The CDR3 extends over 13 amino acids. Trimming left V 8 bases short and J 0 bases short, with 7 bases between. The CDR3 bases are TGTGCCAGCGGAGCAACGAACACCGGGGAGCTGTTTTTT. Protein product: CASGATNTGELFF.

The chain joins TRBV7-8 to TRBJ1-2; no definite D call. The CDR3 has 13 residues. Germline CDR1 reads SGHVS; CDR2 reads FQNEAQ. Trimming took 5 bases from V and 5 from J, leaving 12 bases between them. The CDR3 region is CASSETGGYGYTF. CDR3 nucleotide sequence: TGTGCCAGCAGCGAGACCGGAGGGTATGGCTACACCTTC.

The chain employs TRBV11-3 and TRBJ2-2; D is unresolved. Germline V lookup: CDR1 SGHNT, CDR2 YENEEA. The ends were cut back, 3 bases at V and 0 bases at J, with 5 bases in the middle. The CDR3 has 14 amino acids. This CDR3 reads CASSFRANTGELFF. DNA of the CDR3: TGTGCCAGCAGCTTCCGCGCGAACACCGGGGAGCTGTTTTTT.

This chain joins TRBV10-3 and TRBJ1-1, with TRBD1 matching 7 bases. After removal of 6 bases from V and 1 base from J, the junction contained 5 bases not matched to a gene. The CDR3 loop spans 14 amino acids. CDR1 ENHRY and CDR2 SYGVKD come from the germline V gene. CDR3 DNA sequence: TGTGCCATCAGCCCGGGACAGCAGAACACTGAAGCTTTCTTT. It encodes CAISPGQQNTEAFF.

V is TRBV6-1 and J is TRBJ2-7; a weak D match, TRBD2 (6 bases). V gave up 4 bases and J gave up 6 bases, with 22 bases separating them. The CDR3 is 16 residues long. Germline V lookup: CDR1 MNHNS, CDR2 SASEGT. CDR3 bases: TGTGCCAGCAGTGTGACTCGGACACTGTACGGGGGCGAGCAGTACTTC. Translating gives CASSVTRTLYGGEQYF.

The chain carries TRBV5-1 and TRBJ2-5; D not certain. Germline CDR1 reads SGHRS; CDR2 reads YFSETQ. This CDR3 contains 14 residues. Trimming removed 0 bases from V and 5 bases from J, with 11 bases in between. CDR3 in DNA: TGCGCCAGCAGCTTGGGAACCCCCGGGGAGACCCAGTACTTC. Translating it yields CASSLGTPGETQYF.

The V gene is TRBV28, the J gene TRBJ1-2, with 7 bases fitting TRBD1. The CDR3 is 15 amino acids. Germline values: CDR1 MDHEN, CDR2 SYDVKM. The V segment lost 6 bases and the J segment 3 bases; nucleotides outside the gene matches: 10. The DNA of the CDR3 is TGTGCCAGCAGCCCACGGGACAGACTACACTATGGCTACACCTTC. It is translated as CASSPRDRLHYGYTF.

The chain has TRBV3-1 (or the pseudogene TRBV3-2) and TRBJ1-2; D unresolved. The V end lost 0 bases, the J end lost 6 bases, and 11 bases lay between the germline ends. The CDR3 consists of 14 residues. CDR1 is LGHDT and CDR2 is YNNKEL in the germline V gene (reference sequence). CDR3: CASSQDRGIDGYTF. The DNA of the CDR3 is TGTGCCAGCAGCCAAGATAGAGGGATTGATGGCTACACCTTC.

This chain links TRBV6-5 with TRBJ1-4; 7 bases are shared with TRBD1. The germline CDR1 and CDR2 sequences are MNHEY and SVGAGI. The CDR3 totals 15 residues. V gave up 0 bases and J gave up 3 bases; unmatched junction bases: 1. CDR3 DNA: TGTGCCAGCAGTTACTCGCAGGGGGCTAATGAAAAACTGTTTTTT. Its protein product is CASSYSQGANEKLFF.

This chain uses TRBV20-1 with TRBJ1-5; TRBD1 agrees at 7 bases. The germline V gene has CDR1 DFQATT and CDR2 SNEGSKA (reference sequence). With 3 bases clipped from V and 4 bases from J, the junction kept 6 bases outside the gene matches. This CDR3 is built from 14 residues. Written as DNA, the CDR3 is TGCAGTGCTAGTTTACAGGGGCGAAATCAGCCCCAGCATTTT. Translated: CSASLQGRNQPQHF.

The chain joins TRBV5-5 to TRBJ2-5; 8 bases are shared with TRBD2. With V trimmed by 4 bases and J by 1 base, 6 bases remained unmatched. Germline values: CDR1 SGHKS, CDR2 YYEKEE (reference sequence). The CDR3 covers 15 residues. CDR3: CASSTATSGQETQYF. The CDR3 nucleotides are TGTGCCAGCAGCACGGCTACTAGCGGCCAAGAGACCCAGTACTTC.

The genes are TRBV2 and TRBJ2-2; D remains ambiguous. CDR3 size: 20 residues. Trimming shortened V by 7 bases and J by 0 bases, and 27 bases separated the two germline ends. Germline V gives CDR1 SNHLY, CDR2 FYNNEI. The CDR3 is CASTGLRKEKPVPNTGELFF. The CDR3 DNA follows: TGTGCCAGCACAGGCCTTCGGAAGGAAAAGCCGGTCCCGAACACCGGGGAGCTGTTTTTT.

The V call is TRBV21-1, the J call TRBJ2-7; the D call in the table, TRBD1, was not verified against the DNA. TRBV21-1 is listed as a pseudogene. The CDR3 consists of 14 residues. The CDR3 sequence is CAPGGDRGSYEQYF. The CDR3 coding sequence is TGTGCCCCCGGAGGGGACAGGGGCTCCTACGAGCAGTACTTC.

In DNA, the CDR3 is TGTGCCAGCAGTGAATATGGACAGGGGCTACCGAAGAACTATGGCTACACCTTC. Its translation: CASSEYGQGLPKNYGYTF. The V and J genes are TRBV25-1 and TRBJ1-2; TRBD1 aligns across 9 bases. CDR3 length equals 18 residues. Germline values: CDR1 MGHDK, CDR2 SYGVNS. Trimming removed 0 bases from V and 2 bases from J; junction bases left unmatched: 10.

The gene calls are TRBV5-6 and TRBJ2-5; TRBD2 matches at 12 bases. The CDR3 is 17 amino acids. Looked up from germline, CDR1 is SGHDT and CDR2 is YYEEEE. Losses at the gene ends were 0 bases for V and 2 bases for J; bases not matched to a gene: 5. The DNA for the CDR3 is TGTGCCAGCAGCTTGGGACTAGCGGGGGCAGGGCAAGAGACCCAGTACTTC. Translating it yields CASSLGLAGAGQETQYF.

This chain connects TRBV6-5 to TRBJ1-4; D uncertain. With 6 bases removed from V and 8 bases from J, the gap between germline ends came to 16 bases. Germline assignment: CDR1 MNHEY and CDR2 SVGAGI. The CDR3 runs 14 residues. CDR3 region: CASSPWGGREKLFF. The CDR3 bases are TGTGCCAGCAGCCCCTGGGGAGGACGAGAAAAACTGTTTTTT.

The chain has TRBV7-9 and TRBJ2-2; D is ambiguous. CDR1 is SEHNR and CDR2 is FQNEAQ in the germline V gene (reference sequence). Trimming took off 4 bases at V and 2 bases at J, with 17 bases between the two ends. The CDR3 runs 17 residues. The CDR3 bases are TGTGCCAGCAGCTCCACCGCCGGGTCTTTAAACACCGGGGAGCTGTTTTTT. Amino acids: CASSSTAGSLNTGELFF.